The TCR beta chain under discussion was sequenced for a study of CD8 T cells in ankylosing spondylitis. Findings of the study overall: Made up of 7 to 9 highly homologous variants, a TCR beta motif appeared characteristic of ankylosing spondylitis blood.

The CDR3 is made up of 14 amino acids. CDR1 is SGHVS, CDR2 FQNEAQ, per germline. The V end lost 2 bases, the J end lost 6 bases, and 10 bases lay between the germline ends. This clonotype was recorded many times. Its antigen is as yet unknown. Molecular-barcoded quantitative 5'-RACE produced these TCR beta libraries. Via MiXCR, TCRdb re-called the 5' RACE reads, giving one row per CDR3 protein. The repertoire has fewer than 550,000 distinct CDR3 sequences, approximately 5.3% of them found once; the top ten carry under 4.5%. Material: blood, either unsorted or a sorted T cell fraction (not recorded which). The TCR comes from a male donor with ankylosing spondylitis. V and J are TRBV7-8 and TRBJ2-2; D ambiguous. The DNA for the CDR3 is TGTGCCAGCAGCTTAAGAATTAATGCCGGGGAGCTGTTTTTT. Encoded protein: CASSLRINAGELFF.